Listed here is a single T cell receptor (beta chain). What it recognizes is unknown. These data are taken from a study of T cell responses to AZD1222 COVID-19 vaccine. General study results and limits: Unmutated variant regions are reportedly targeted by nearly half of spike-specific TCRs. Repertoire sampling happened only post peak T cell response. Females outnumbered males among donors, who were mostly white British; clonal diversity was possibly underestimated. Dominant CD4 TCR responses targeted spike regions 160-218 and 743-854.

Generated by immunoSEQ multiplex PCR, the TCRdb table keeps only in-frame clones and is missing some. The sample lists 95,000 to 130,000 clones, approximately 85% seen once, with about 4% in the top ten. Germline CDR1 and CDR2: SGHTA and FQGNSA. This CDR3 region has 14 residues. V lost 3 bases and J lost 4, with 12 bases in between. The V and J genes are TRBV7-2 and TRBJ1-1, with TRBD1 as a possible D gene (5 bases). Sequencing used peripheral blood, obtained on day 0 of MenACWY control vaccination. This clonotype was obtained from an adult in good health. This CDR3 reads CASSLAGTTTEAFF. The CDR3 region has the DNA TGTGCCAGCAGCTTGGCAGGGACGACCACTGAAGCTTTCTTT.